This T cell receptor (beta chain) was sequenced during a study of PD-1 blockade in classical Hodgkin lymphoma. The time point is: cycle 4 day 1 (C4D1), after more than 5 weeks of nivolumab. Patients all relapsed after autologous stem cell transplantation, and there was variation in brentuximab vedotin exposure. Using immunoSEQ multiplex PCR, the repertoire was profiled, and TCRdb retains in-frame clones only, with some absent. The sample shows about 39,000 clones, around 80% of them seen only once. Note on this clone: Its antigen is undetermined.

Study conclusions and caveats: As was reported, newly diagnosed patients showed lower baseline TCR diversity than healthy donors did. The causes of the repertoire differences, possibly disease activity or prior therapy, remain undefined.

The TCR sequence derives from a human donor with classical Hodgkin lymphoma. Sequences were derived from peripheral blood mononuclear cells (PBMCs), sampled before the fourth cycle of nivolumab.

In nucleotides, the CDR3 is TGTGCCAGCAGTTTGTTTGACAGGCGGAATTATGGCTACACCTTC. Its translation is CASSLFDRRNYGYTF. V is TRBV28 and J is TRBJ1-2; D is perhaps TRBD1 (6 bases). Germline lookup yields CDR1 MDHEN and CDR2 SYDVKM. CDR3 length equals 15 residues. The V end was cut by 3 bases, the J end by 5 bases, with 16 bases between.